These 19 T cell receptor beta chains were all obtained from the same sample, sequenced in a study of T cells in Graves' hyperthyroidism and ophthalmopathy. The investigators amplified TCR beta CDR3 regions from RNA transcripts. TCR CDR3 underwent first-round RT-PCR with the HTBI primer set. TCRdb redid the calling of the multiplex PCR reads with MiXCR, one entry per CDR3 protein. The repertoire holds 370,000 or so distinct CDR3 sequences, with roughly 14% as singletons. What was sequenced was blood. Receptor source: a woman aged 18-30 years with Graves' hyperthyroidism that later progressed to Graves' ophthalmopathy.

This clonotype was observed many times. The rearrangement uses TRBV7-9 and TRBJ2-3; D gene unclear. This CDR3 spans 16 amino acids. Deletions cut 2 bases from V and 2 bases from J, with 14 bases between. Germline V gene sequence: CDR1 SEHNR, CDR2 FQNEAQ (reference sequence). The CDR3 loop reads CASSLTFDRVTDTQYF. DNA of the CDR3: TGTGCCAGCAGCTTAACATTCGACCGTGTCACAGATACGCAGTATTTT. The variable domain in full, completed from reference TRBV7-9 and TRBJ2-3, reads DTGVSQNPRHKITKRGQNVTFRCDPISEHNRLYWYRQTLGQGPEFLTYFQNEAQLEKSRLLSDRFSAERPKGSFSTLEIQRTEQGDSAMYLCASSLTFDRVTDTQYFGPGTRLTVL.

V is TRBV20-1 and J is TRBJ2-1; 10 positions match TRBD2. Trimming at V came to 0 bases and at J to 6 bases, leaving 5 bases not matched to a gene. From germline, CDR1 is DFQATT and CDR2 SNEGSKA (reference sequence). The CDR3 consists of 15 residues. In DNA, the CDR3 is TGCAGTGCTAGAGATGTTACTAGCGGGACCAATGAGCAGTTCTTC. It codes for CSARDVTSGTNEQFF.

This clonotype was observed many times. The genes are TRBV5-1 and TRBJ2-7; a weak D match, TRBD1 (5 bases). The CDR3 covers 13 residues. The ends were cut back, 5 bases at V and 7 bases at J, with 16 bases in the middle. Germline-derived CDR1 and CDR2 are SGHRS and YFSETQ. CDR3 nucleotides: TGCGCCAGCAGGGGGCTAGATCTTTTTGAGCAGTACTTC. Translated, it gives CASRGLDLFEQYF.

This clonotype occurred a few times. The rearrangement uses TRBV20-1 and TRBJ1-2; weak D call: TRBD1 (5 bases). The CDR3 covers 13 residues. The germline V gene encodes CDR1 DFQATT and CDR2 SNEGSKA (reference sequence). The germline V and J ends were trimmed by 5 bases and 2 bases, with 12 bases remaining between them. The CDR3 loop reads CSAFTGDNYGYTF. The CDR3 DNA reads as TGCAGTGCTTTTACGGGGGACAACTATGGCTACACCTTC.

The chain combines TRBV7-2 with TRBJ2-4; 8 nucleotides line up with TRBD2. Germline-derived CDR1 and CDR2 are SGHTA and FQGNSA. Trimming at V came to 0 bases and at J to 0 bases, leaving 7 bases not matched to a gene. The CDR3 covers 18 residues. CDR3 residues: CASSLAGRGGEAKNIQYF. CDR3 DNA sequence: TGTGCCAGCAGCTTAGCTGGCCGGGGGGGTGAAGCCAAAAACATTCAGTACTTC.

This clonotype was seen many times. CDR3 amino acids: CSVRWQSGLYF. The DNA of the CDR3 is TGCAGCGTTCGTTGGCAGTCTGGGCTTTACTTC. The chain uses TRBV29-1 and TRBJ2-5; D is unclear. Germline V gene lookup returns CDR1 SQVTM and CDR2 ANQGSEA. V lost 5 bases, J lost 14 bases, and 18 bases lay in between. The CDR3 has 11 residues. The full variable domain, completed using reference TRBV29-1 and TRBJ2-5, is SAVISQKPSRDICQRGTSLTIQCQVDSQVTMMFWYRQQPGQSLTLIATANQGSEATYESGFVIDKFPISRPNLTFSTLTVSNMSPEDSSIYLCSVRWQSGLYFGPGTRLLVL.

The gene calls are TRBV4-1 and TRBJ2-3, with 9 bases fitting TRBD1. This CDR3 contains 15 residues. V was pared by 3 bases and J by 4 bases, with 5 bases of the junction left unmatched. In germline, CDR1 is MGHRA, CDR2 YSYEKL. CDR3 DNA sequence: TGCGCCAGCAGCCAGGACAGGGGCCCACCAGATACGCAGTATTTT. Translating it yields CASSQDRGPPDTQYF.

The V call is TRBV30, the J call TRBJ2-7; TRBD1 might be the D (7 bases). Germline loops: CDR1 GTSNPN, CDR2 SVGIG (reference sequence). This CDR3 has 14 amino acids. Trimming left V 0 bases short and J 4 bases short, with 13 bases between. The CDR3, as DNA: TGTGCCTGGAGTGTTGGCAGGGGGGTATACGAGCAGTACTTC. Amino acid sequence: CAWSVGRGVYEQYF.

This clonotype came up a few times. The chain is built from TRBV6-1 and TRBJ2-1; possible D gene TRBD1, 6 bases. The CDR3 length is 11 residues. Germline V gene data show CDR1 as MNHNS and CDR2 as SASEGT. V was pared by 8 bases and J by 10 bases, with 12 bases between. This CDR3 is CASGQGREQFF. DNA for the CDR3: TGTGCCAGCGGTCAGGGGCGGGAGCAGTTCTTC.

This chain links TRBV4-2 with TRBJ2-1, with 8 bases lining up with TRBD2. In germline, CDR1 is LGHNA, CDR2 YNFKEQ. The CDR3 is made up of 15 amino acids. Trimming took 4 bases from V and 6 from J; bases not matched to a gene: 8. The CDR3 sequence: CASSPSGSWSNEQFF. CDR3 sequence (DNA): TGTGCCAGCAGCCCGAGCGGGAGCTGGTCCAATGAGCAGTTCTTC.

This clonotype was seen only a few times. The rearrangement joins TRBV4-2 to TRBJ2-1; 7 bases line up with TRBD2. The germline V gene encodes CDR1 LGHNA and CDR2 YNFKEQ. The J segment lost 4 bases and the V segment lost 4 bases, leaving 7 bases of the junction unmatched. This CDR3 has 15 residues. The CDR3 DNA follows: TGTGCCAGCAGCCTACTAGCGAGCGATTACAATGAGCAGTTCTTC. Translated: CASSLLASDYNEQFF.

This clonotype has a count of ten or more. The J gene is TRBJ1-2, the V gene TRBV27; 10 bases are shared with TRBD1. There are 17 residues in the CDR3. Germline CDR1 and CDR2: MNHEY and SMNVEV (reference sequence). Germline trimming cut 5 bases from V and 3 bases from J; bases unmatched to any gene: 12. This chain's CDR3 is CASSRYPPGTGDYGYTF. In DNA form, the CDR3 reads TGTGCCAGCAGTAGATATCCCCCTGGGACAGGGGACTATGGCTACACCTTC.

This clonotype was detected ten times or more. The rearrangement uses TRBV7-2 and TRBJ2-1, with 8 positions matching TRBD2. CDR3 length equals 15 residues. The ends lost 5 bases at V and 1 base at J; junction bases unmatched: 4. CDR1 is SGHTA and CDR2 is FQGNSA in the germline V gene. CDR3 amino acids: CASSQSGRSYNEQFF. The CDR3 nucleotides are TGTGCCAGCAGCCAAAGCGGGAGATCCTACAATGAGCAGTTCTTC.

This clonotype was seen only a few times. This chain uses TRBV5-6 with TRBJ2-1; TRBD1 is a possible D gene (6 bases). Deletions cut 4 bases from V and 4 bases from J, with 18 bases between. The V gene's germline CDR1 is SGHDT and CDR2 YYEEEE. The CDR3 is made up of 16 amino acids. DNA of the CDR3: TGTGCCAGCAGCCTCGGAAGGGGGAGAACTTACAATGAGCAGTTCTTC. Translation gives CASSLGRGRTYNEQFF. Filled out from reference TRBV5-6 and TRBJ2-1, the complete variable domain reads DAGVTQSPTHLIKTRGQQVTLRCSPKSGHDTVSWYQQALGQGPQFIFQYYEEEERQRGNFPDRFSGHQFPNYSSELNVNALLLGDSALYLCASSLGRGRTYNEQFFGPGTRLTVL.

This clonotype has ten or more counts. The chain employs TRBV6-5 and TRBJ2-1; the match to TRBD2 covers 10 bases. Trimming cost V 0 bases and J 0 bases; bases outside gene matches: 5. Germline CDR1 and CDR2: MNHEY and SVGAGI. The CDR3 covers 18 residues. CDR3 loop: CASSYSRPSGSSYNEQFF. The CDR3 DNA reads as TGTGCCAGCAGTTACTCGCGTCCTAGCGGGAGCTCCTACAATGAGCAGTTCTTC.

There are a few counts of this clonotype. V usage is TRBV15 and J usage is TRBJ2-3; D is possibly TRBD2 (6 bases). Germline CDR1 and CDR2: LNHNV and YYDKDF (reference sequence). The CDR3 spans 18 residues. The V end was cut by 2 bases, the J end by 5 bases, with 23 bases between. CDR3 DNA: TGTGCCACCAGCAGACGTCTATCGGAGAGGGAGGAGATAGATACGCAGTATTTT. As protein: CATSRRLSEREEIDTQYF.

Notes on this clonotype: A much more abundant neighbour one base away suggests this may be a read error. V usage is TRBV2 and J usage is TRBJ1-1; the D is unclear. This CDR3 region has 14 residues. Trimming left V 2 bases short and J 10 bases short, with 17 bases between. Germline V gene data show CDR1 as SNHLY and CDR2 as FYNNEI. The CDR3: CASSEWIRRVGAFF. The CDR3 DNA sequence: TGTGCCAGCAGTGAATGGATACGGAGAGTCGGAGCTTTCTTT.

This chain connects TRBV2 to TRBJ1-5, with TRBD1 matching 7 bases. V shed 8 bases and J 7 bases; nucleotides not matched to a gene: 8. Germline CDR1 and CDR2: SNHLY and FYNNEI. The CDR3 length is 13 residues. CDR3 sequence: CASYPDREQPQHF. CDR3 nucleotide sequence: TGTGCCAGCTATCCCGACAGGGAACAGCCCCAGCATTTT.

This clonotype was seen repeatedly, ten times or more. The rearrangement joins TRBV10-3 to TRBJ2-5, with TRBD2 identical over 10 bases. The CDR3 covers 18 residues. The V segment lost 0 bases and the J segment 0 bases; nucleotides outside the gene matches: 7. The germline V gene has CDR1 ENHRY and CDR2 SYGVKD. For the CDR3, the DNA is TGTGCCATCAGTGAGTCGGGTGGAGCGGGAGGGGACCAAGAGACCCAGTACTTC. This translates into CAISESGGAGGDQETQYF.